One sample yielded the 5 T cell receptor beta chains listed below, sequenced in a study of T cells in Graves' hyperthyroidism and ophthalmopathy. The TCR beta CDR3 regions underwent amplification using RNA transcripts as the source. First-round RT-PCR targeting the TCR CDR3 was performed with the HTBI primer set. TCRdb re-derived calls from the multiplex PCR reads in MiXCR, one entry per CDR3 protein. This table holds some 490,000 distinct CDR3 sequences, approximately 23% found once. Sample: blood. These receptors were taken from an older woman with Graves' ophthalmopathy.

The chain employs TRBV2 and TRBJ2-7; 9 nucleotides match TRBD2. The CDR3 spans 14 residues. Germline CDR1 SNHLY, CDR2 FYNNEI. The ends lost 2 bases at V and 6 bases at J; junction bases unmatched: 5. CDR3 nucleotides: TGTGCCAGCAGTGAATTACTAGCGGGCCGCGAGCAGTACTTC. Translated, it gives CASSELLAGREQYF.

This clonotype was recorded a few times. V is TRBV12-3 or TRBV12-4 and J is TRBJ2-3; 8 bases align to TRBD2. The CDR3 consists of 17 residues. V shed 2 bases and J 2 bases; nucleotides not matched to a gene: 9. The CDR3 loop reads CASSLTGGRTDTDTQYF. CDR3 nucleotide sequence: TGTGCCAGCAGTTTAACGGGCGGGAGGACCGACACAGATACGCAGTATTTT.

This clonotype showed up just a few times. The chain combines TRBV20-1 with TRBJ1-2; D is uncertain. The CDR3 sequence is 10 residues long. Per the germline V gene, CDR1 is DFQATT and CDR2 is SNEGSKA (reference sequence). Deletions cut 1 base from V and 6 bases from J, with 3 bases between. This CDR3 is CSARGNGYTF. The CDR3 DNA reads TGCAGTGCTAGAGGGAATGGCTACACCTTC.

This clonotype showed up just a few times. The rearrangement links TRBV19 to TRBJ2-3; D is unclear. There are 15 residues in the CDR3. Deletions cut 4 bases from V and 0 bases from J, with 11 bases between. In germline, CDR1 is LNHDA, CDR2 SQIVND (reference sequence). CDR3: CASSRPDGSTDTQYF. The CDR3 DNA follows: TGTGCCAGTAGTAGACCCGATGGAAGCACAGATACGCAGTATTTT.

This clonotype was counted a few times. Mismatch with germline at one junction end may stem from a read error. This chain uses TRBV7-2 with TRBJ1-4, with TRBD1 identical over 7 bases. This CDR3 has 15 residues. Germline lookup yields CDR1 SGHTA and CDR2 FQGNSA. The CDR3 loop is CANSLAGQLNEKLFF. As DNA, the CDR3 is TGTGCCAACAGCCTCGCGGGACAGTTAAATGAAAAACTGTTTTTT. The complete variable domain, with remaining parts taken from reference TRBV7-2 and TRBJ1-4, reads GAGVSQSPSNKVTEKGKDVELRCDPISGHTALYWYRQSLGQGLEFLIYFQGNSAPDKSGLPSDRFSAERTGGSVSTLTIQRTQQEDSAVYLCANSLAGQLNEKLFFGSGTQLSVL.